This T cell receptor (beta chain) was documented in a study of T cell changes during pregnancy in multiple sclerosis. The protocol was immunoSEQ multiplex PCR, while the TCRdb copy is restricted to in-frame clones and leaves out a portion. Seen here are tens of thousands of clones, 92% observed once, and the top ten hold about 0.21%. The sequence was collected from a female donor with multiple sclerosis, enrolled in a pregnancy study. Sequenced here: CD4+ T cells from peripheral blood mononuclear cells, sampled in the second trimester of pregnancy.

Written as DNA, the CDR3 is TGTGCCAGCAGCTCCAGAGGCGGCGAAGAGACCCAGTACTTC. Translation: CASSSRGGEETQYF. The rearrangement joins TRBV9 to TRBJ2-5, with D uncertain. V dropped 4 bases and J dropped 3 bases, with 13 bases sitting between them. The germline V gene has CDR1 SGDLS and CDR2 YYNGEE. The CDR3 has 14 amino acids.